This T cell receptor beta chain was retrieved from a study of cytomegalovirus exposure and HLA in healthy donors (dated by TCRdb to 2017 to 2019). Background on the whole study: An earlier analysis of some 620 of the donors reported 250 to 300 Gb of sequence data and 117 million unique TCR beta sequences obtained from approximately 180 million T cells. Roughly 300 gigabases of sequencing data and tens of millions of unique TCR sequences were included in an early release covering under 650 HLA-typed donors. The genetic ancestry cluster associated with self-reported Caucasian donors included roughly 84% of the 398 genotyped donors. The study was designed to test whether signatures of past pathogen exposure could be identified by cataloging public T cell receptors. Using immunosequencing, the study profiled T cell repertoires from 640 or so subjects and related those repertoires to cytomegalovirus serostatus. Along with the approximately 700-subject first cohort, a separate validation cohort of 120 different subjects was used. To predict cytomegalovirus infection status, the study combined high-throughput TCR immunosequencing, statistical association of individual TCRs with disease status, and machine learning. To study patterns of TCR occurrence, a later analysis re-analyzed previously published TCR beta repertoires from 666 donors and added high-resolution HLA genotyping. Rather than drawing on any new phenotypic data, the later analysis identified candidate immune exposures from TCR beta sequences and the way those sequences occurred across donors. An earlier analysis of approximately 580 of the donors used high-throughput TCR beta sequencing to judge whether each TCR beta V gene segment behaved as functional or pseudogenic. Donor age, sex, ethnicity and CMV serostatus were collected together with the repertoire data. Genome-wide SNP genotypes for about three fifths of the 666 donors were used in a later genetic analysis, which treated that subset as a discovery cohort. All discovery cohort repertoires had been generated using a single sequencing platform. Class I and class II HLA loci were covered by the typing at four-digit resolution. The number of typed donors differed by locus: about 620-640 for A, B, C, DRB1 and DQB1; 500 to 550 for DQA1; 606 for DPA1; and 400 to 480 for DPB1. Because of strong linkage in the cohort, roughly five DR-DQ haplotypes were treated as single units for association and clustering. Across some 400 genotyped donors of the cohort, an average of approximately 240,000 unique TCR beta nucleotide sequences per donor were sequenced, and 15% to 20% of those sequences were non-productive. Findings and caveats that apply to the study as a whole: Roughly uniform sequencing depth across donors was assumed in presence/absence analyses, although this assumption may not hold. Because counts were too low, 15 or so rarely observed V segments, including chromosome 9 orphons, were excluded from the earlier analysis of several hundred of the donors. According to a later analysis, most CMV-associated TCR beta chains appeared to be HLA-restricted, and the HLA associations seemed to be driven largely by CMV exposure. In vitro tests confirmed that a few of the cytomegalovirus-associated TCR beta chains recognize cytomegalovirus antigens. It was suggested by the authors that the approach could potentially be generalized to other disease states and immunological phenotypes. Compared with the roughly 600-donor mean, donors in an Asian-associated ancestry cluster had fewer N-insertions in productive TCRs, according to a later genetic analysis. In a later analysis, some 17,000 TCR beta sequences were associated with specific HLA alleles at a false discovery rate of 0.05. Only TCR beta chains were sequenced in this cohort, and the absence of alpha or paired-chain data limited detectable features. The classifier was reported to diagnose cytomegalovirus status with high specificity and sensitivity in both the original and validation cohorts. The sequencing pipeline was judged likely to have produced a cluster of highly shared sequence variants as a technical artifact. HLA typing was unavailable for some donors at each locus, so association tests used only the typed subset. An association between a missense DCLRE1C variant and V-gene and J-gene trimming of TCR beta chains was found in a later genetic analysis and replicated in an independent cohort. Assigning TCR associations to individual alleles was difficult when HLA alleles, especially DR and DQ, strongly co-occurred. Across donors, most TCR sequences were observed very rarely, whereas some public TCRs were present in many individuals. Because the 87-base-pair reads could not distinguish some IMGT-functional V segments, including TRBV6-2 and TRBV6-3, those segments were excluded. For the cohort, immune exposure information was limited to CMV serostatus. In a later analysis, HLA-associated TCR beta chains showed more clonal expansion and lower generation probabilities than non-associated chains that were equally common. The study listed 150 to 200 TCR beta chains as associated with cytomegalovirus. Correlated functional status among segregating V segments might reflect linkage disequilibrium, but an unknown experimental factor could not be ruled out. In a later analysis, several top co-occurrence clusters were reported to appear linked to parvovirus B19, influenza, CMV and Epstein-Barr virus. In a later analysis, the rate of TCR association differed among HLA loci, with DRB1 alleles having the most associated TCRs and HLA-C alleles having the fewest. A further reported finding was that TCR beta sequences accurately predicted the HLA-A and HLA-B alleles for most subjects in the first cohort. An earlier analysis of some 560 of the donors showed that most TCR beta V segments appeared in productive rearrangements either about 87% or about 30% of the time, which broadly matched IMGT annotations.

Library method: the immunoSEQ multiplex PCR assay. A mixture of 60 forward primers for TCR Vbeta segments and 13 reverse primers for TCR Jbeta segments was used in the multiplex PCR. A multiplex PCR assay on genomic DNA amplified the CDR3 region of rearranged TCR beta genes. Amplified TCR beta libraries were sequenced as 87-base-pair reads on the Illumina HiSeq System. The authors' analysis ran thus. A later analysis counted about 76 million unique TCR beta chains across the 500 to 850 repertoires, and approximately 11 million of these chains were shared by at least two donors. Raw reads were error-corrected and collapsed into unique sequences by a nearest-neighbor algorithm in which closely related sequences were merged to remove PCR and sequencing errors. Alignment of CDR3 sequences to IMGT reference sequences was used to assign V, D and J gene segments. Each retained sequence needed at least a six-nucleotide match to both a V gene segment and a J gene segment. A rearrangement counted as productive if the CDR3 had no stop codons and remained in frame with V and J, and every other rearrangement counted as non-productive. CDR3 was defined according to IMGT convention as the region running from the second conserved V-encoded cysteine to the conserved J-encoded phenylalanine. The earlier analysis of fewer than 750 of the donors excluded sequences that lacked an unambiguous match to a single V gene segment. An earlier analysis of 587 of the donors classified V segments as functional when productive rearrangements were above 56.7% and as segregating when the standard deviation between donors was above 5%. To diagnose cytomegalovirus status from the catalog of TCR beta chain sequences, a statistical classification framework was built. In a later analysis, TCR nucleotide sequences were compared against IMGT/GENE-DB human TR gene sequences so that V and J genes could be assigned. The TCRdist pipeline was used in a later analysis to assign CDR3 sequences and most-parsimonious VDJ recombination scenarios. A later analysis defined each TCR beta chain by its CDR3 amino acid sequence plus V-gene family, and excluded reads lacking a unique V-gene family. A later analysis removed roughly 590 highly shared, low-generation-probability nucleotide sequences to deal with suspected cross-contamination and a sequencing artifact. In a later analysis, a clonal expansion index for each public chain was calculated from normalized within-repertoire ranks of inferred template counts. In a later analysis, generation probabilities were computed using a VDJ recombination model fitted to out-of-frame rearrangements, and the results were checked against IGoR. A later analysis scored TCR-TCR, TCR-HLA and TCR-CMV co-occurrence with hypergeometric tests, applying a repertoire-size bias correction to TCR pairs. To estimate false discovery rates, a later analysis permuted the HLA or CMV assignments 20 times. In a later analysis, co-occurring TCRs were grouped with DBSCAN, and TCRdist sequence similarity was added when clustering was performed within HLA-allele-positive subsets. Co-occurrence clustering excluded repertoires with fewer than 30,000 or more than 120,000 public chains, plus five with anomalous nucleotide sharing. TCRdb re-hosts the immuneACCESS table, in-frame sequences only. Its copies lack some clones; in the studies checked, an unresolved V gene accounts for under half of them, and the cause for the rest is not known. V and J calls and clone size come straight from that table; D and trimming were deduced from the DNA. For this sample there are about 140,000 clones; 70% to 75% appear just once. 1% to 1.5% of the sample comes from the top ten.

In its sample, this clone was seen once. Its antigen is unknown. There are no base qualities to consult, and no much larger clone falls within one base. Germline trimming: 6 bases from V, 4 bases from J; junction bases outside gene matches: 4. CDR3 length: 14 amino acids, cysteine to phenylalanine. Left in the record is the CDR3 DNA by itself, 42 bases read in frame from the first base. The germline V gene supplies CDR1 KGHSH and CDR2 LQKENI. In total, 600 or so healthy bone marrow donors made up the cohort. Cohort members were all nominally healthy when sampled, although unrecorded immune exposures were likely present. The donor tested CMV seronegative and was one of the 352 seronegative cohort members. A peripheral blood sample was collected from each donor, and TCR beta sequencing was performed on peripheral blood mononuclear cells. Genomic DNA was extracted from the blood cell samples with the Qiagen DNeasy Blood Extraction Kit.

The chain was built from TRBV18 and TRBJ1-5, and 9 junction bases match TRBD1. Source material: PBMCs. The sequence derives from a woman between 35 and 50 years old in good health and CMV-seronegative. The CDR3 protein: CASSLQGANQPQHF. The sequenced DNA: TGTGCCAGCTCCTTACAGGGGGCAAATCAGCCCCAGCATTTT.